This TCR beta chain came from a study of blood T cell repertoires in COVID-19. About the study: PBMCs, B-cell-depleted T cells, or T cells were the source of the cDNA or gDNA that made up the material.

Germline CDR1 and CDR2: SSHAT and FNYEAQ (reference sequence). V was trimmed by 5 bases and J by 3 bases, leaving 16 bases between them. This CDR3 contains 16 residues. Under the authors' procedure: Amplifying reference gene primers gave estimates of nucleated cell counts. Profiling relied on immunoSEQ multiplex PCR, and the TCRdb table lists in-frame clones only, not all of them. V, J and clone size derive from that table, while D and trimming were established from the DNA sequence. The sample has 200,000 or so clones; around four fifths are singletons. Followed longitudinally, the Seattle patients had been enrolled during active infection.

The TCR originated in a man in his fifties or sixties with COVID-19, enrolled during active disease. The V and J genes are TRBV7-7 and TRBJ2-2; weak D call: TRBD1 (6 bases). The sequenced sample was peripheral blood. The CDR3 DNA reads as TGTGCCAGCAGCCCGCGGCCAGGGGCGGACACCGGGGAGCTGTTTTTT. It encodes CASSPRPGADTGELFF.